These 14 T cell receptor beta chains share one sample of origin, sequenced in a study of T cell responses to AZD1222 COVID-19 vaccine. Profiled with immunoSEQ multiplex PCR; TCRdb holds only in-frame clones, not every one. The table records 120,000 or so clones, around 88% of them present only once. The sample was peripheral blood, taken on day 0 of AZD1222 vaccination. These TCRs come from an adult in good health.

The V and J genes are TRBV18 and TRBJ2-1, with 12 bases lining up with TRBD2. The CDR3 has 16 amino acids. The germline gives CDR1 KGHSH, CDR2 LQKENI. V lost 2 bases and J lost 3; bases outside the gene matches: 2. CDR3 protein: CASSPRLAGDYNEQFF. Written as DNA, the CDR3 is TGTGCCAGCTCACCAAGACTAGCGGGGGACTACAATGAGCAGTTCTTC.

The sample holds one count of this clone. J is TRBJ1-2 and V is TRBV9; D perhaps matches TRBD1 (6 bases). Trimming pared 0 bases from V and 4 bases from J, leaving 10 bases between. The CDR3 has 14 amino acids. In germline, CDR1 is SGDLS, CDR2 YYNGEE. The CDR3 DNA sequence: TGTGCCAGCAGCGTAGGGACAGCACCCTATGGCTACACCTTC. It specifies CASSVGTAPYGYTF.

This rearrangement joins TRBV18 to TRBJ1-1; 7 bases fit TRBD1. The V segment lost 6 bases and the J segment 3 bases; nucleotides outside the gene matches: 7. From germline, CDR1 is KGHSH and CDR2 LQKENI. There are 14 residues in the CDR3. CDR3 nucleotides: TGTGCCAGCTCTCGTGGCAGGGGGGACACTGAAGCTTTCTTT. It yields the protein CASSRGRGDTEAFF.

The chain employs TRBV18 and TRBJ2-2; tentative D call: TRBD1 (5 bases). The ends were cut back, 3 bases at V and 5 bases at J, with 19 bases in the middle. The CDR3 consists of 17 residues. Germline CDR1 reads KGHSH; CDR2 reads LQKENI. The chain's CDR3 is CASSPLNVGAGTGELFF. The CDR3 nucleotides read TGTGCCAGCTCACCCCTTAATGTAGGGGCCGGTACCGGGGAGCTGTTTTTT.

V gene TRBV6-6 combines with J gene TRBJ1-2; D gene unclear. CDR1 is MNHNY, CDR2 SVGAGI, per germline (reference sequence). The CDR3 contains 12 residues. The V and J ends lost 0 bases and 5 bases respectively, with 4 bases between them. CDR3: CASSYSAYGYTF. The CDR3 DNA is TGTGCCAGCAGTTACTCGGCTTATGGCTACACCTTC.

This chain joins TRBV21-1 and TRBJ1-2; the table's D call TRBD1 went unverified against the DNA. TRBV21-1 is a known pseudogene. This CDR3 contains 16 residues. CDR3 DNA sequence: TGTGCCAGCAGCAGGGGCAGGGGGCTCATCCTCTATGGCTACACCTTC. It is translated as CASSRGRGLILYGYTF.

The chain has TRBV27 and TRBJ2-1; possibly TRBD1 or TRBD2 for D (6 bases each). Trimming left V 4 bases short and J 2 bases short, with 9 bases between. Per the germline V gene, CDR1 is MNHEY and CDR2 is SMNVEV (reference sequence). There are 14 residues in the CDR3. In DNA, the CDR3 is TGTGCCAGCAGTTCCCGGGGGCCCTACAATGAGCAGTTCTTC. Its protein is CASSSRGPYNEQFF.

The rearrangement links TRBV5-1 to TRBJ2-6; a possible D gene is TRBD2 (6 bases). Trimming cost V 0 bases and J 0 bases, with 13 bases left between them. The germline CDR1 and CDR2 sequences are SGHRS and YFSETQ. The CDR3 runs 18 residues. The CDR3 nucleotides are TGCGCCAGCAGCTTGGACCCGAGCGGGCTCTCTGGGGCCAACGTCCTGACTTTC. Translation gives CASSLDPSGLSGANVLTF.

This clone was recorded once. The chain couples TRBV7-9 to TRBJ1-6; TRBD1 is a possible D gene (6 bases). V dropped 4 bases and J dropped 7 bases, with 17 bases sitting between them. This CDR3 contains 16 residues. Germline V gives CDR1 SEHNR, CDR2 FQNEAQ (reference sequence). As DNA, the CDR3 is TGTGCCAGCAGCTCCGGGCCCGGACAGTCGAATTCACCCCTCCACTTT. Residues: CASSSGPGQSNSPLHF.

V and J are TRBV2 and TRBJ2-5, with 9 bases matching TRBD2. Per the germline V gene, CDR1 is SNHLY and CDR2 is FYNNEI. Unmatched junction bases numbered 7, after V lost 1 base and J lost 13 bases. This CDR3 comprises 13 residues. The CDR3 is CASSEVGSGGGYF. CDR3 coding DNA: TGTGCCAGCAGTGAAGTCGGTAGCGGGGGTGGGTACTTC.

The chain has TRBV5-1 and TRBJ2-1; perhaps TRBD1 as D (6 bases). With 4 bases removed from V and 10 bases from J, the gap between germline ends came to 15 bases. CDR3 length: 13 residues. CDR1 is SGHRS and CDR2 is YFSETQ in the germline V gene. This CDR3 is CASSLGDMREQFF. The CDR3 DNA sequence: TGCGCCAGCAGCCTGGGGGACATGAGGGAGCAGTTCTTC.

The V gene is TRBV3-1 (or the pseudogene TRBV3-2), the J gene TRBJ1-2; TRBD1 agrees at 9 bases. This CDR3 region has 14 residues. Trimming removed 1 base from V and 7 bases from J; junction bases left unmatched: 4. Germline CDR1 is LGHDT and CDR2 is YNNKEL (reference sequence). The CDR3 loop reads CASSQGTGGLGYTF. CDR3 DNA sequence: TGTGCCAGCAGCCAAGGTACAGGGGGCCTTGGCTACACCTTC.

The rearrangement joins TRBV4-3 to TRBJ1-2, with a tentative D call TRBD1 (6 bases). Germline V gene lookup returns CDR1 LGHNA and CDR2 YSLEER. The CDR3 has 15 residues. With 0 bases removed from V and 4 bases from J, the gap between germline ends came to 12 bases. In nucleotides, the CDR3 is TGCGCCAGCAGCCAAGATTTTAAGGGGGTCTATGGCTACACCTTC. It specifies CASSQDFKGVYGYTF.

The chain uses TRBV11-2 and TRBJ1-6; TRBD1 aligns across 8 bases. Germline V gene sequence: CDR1 SGHAT, CDR2 FQNNGV. This CDR3 has 15 amino acids. V was pared by 1 base and J by 7 bases, with 3 bases of the junction left unmatched. Here the CDR3 reads CASSLAQGVNSPLHF. CDR3 DNA: TGTGCCAGCAGCTTAGCACAGGGGGTAAATTCACCCCTCCACTTT.